Presented here are 16 T cell receptor beta chains from one specimen sequenced in a study of molecular identifiers for immune sequencing clone quantification. In TCRdb, the PCR reads were re-called with MiXCR into one record per CDR3 protein. Among about 54,000 distinct CDR3 sequences listed, less than 25% were seen once. The specimen sequenced was naive CD8+ T cells from blood, with Jurkat cell RNA spiked in. Subset: FACS-sorted CD8+CD4-CCR7+CD45RA+ naive T cells. These receptors all come from a human donor in good health. Some libraries in this study had Jurkat cell RNA spiked in.

This clonotype was seen only a few times. The rearrangement uses TRBV27 and TRBJ2-5; possible D gene TRBD1, 5 bases. Trimming left V 3 bases short and J 5 bases short, with 13 bases between. The CDR3 sequence is 14 residues long. Germline CDR1 and CDR2: MNHEY and SMNVEV (reference sequence). The CDR3 DNA follows: TGTGCCAGCAGTTTTGTAGGGGCGCGGGAGACCCAGTACTTC. Translating it yields CASSFVGARETQYF.

This clonotype came up a few times. One base away lies a much larger clone, so this may be a sequencing read error. V gene TRBV14 combines with J gene TRBJ2-3, with a possible D match to TRBD2 (5 bases). Germline CDR1 and CDR2: SGHDN and FVKESK. The CDR3 covers 15 residues. The CDR3 reads CASGQIRGSTDTQYF. DNA of the CDR3: TGTGCCAGCGGCCAAATCCGGGGAAGCACAGATACGCAGTATTTT.

This clonotype has ten or more counts. The CDR3 DNA sequence: TGTGCCAGCAGTCTCCGACAGGTCGGGCGGAGCAATCAGCCCCAGCATTTT. Residues: CASSLRQVGRSNQPQHF. The chain recombines TRBV28 with TRBJ1-5, with D possibly TRBD1 on 6 matching bases. Germline V gene data show CDR1 as MDHEN and CDR2 as SYDVKM. The CDR3 is 17 residues long. V lost 5 bases, J lost 1 base, and 18 bases lay in between.

V usage is TRBV2 and J usage is TRBJ1-5, with D perhaps matching TRBD1 (5 bases). The CDR3 runs 14 residues. CDR1 and CDR2 (germline): SNHLY, FYNNEI. Trimming left V 5 bases short and J 3 bases short, with 11 bases between. This chain's CDR3 is CASSSFGANQPQHF. The CDR3 nucleotides read TGTGCCAGCAGTTCCTTCGGGGCCAATCAGCCCCAGCATTTT.

This clonotype was picked up many times. The rearrangement uses TRBV6-2 or TRBV6-3 and TRBJ1-1, with D perhaps TRBD1 (6 bases). The V gene's germline CDR1 is MNHEY and CDR2 SVGEGT. Trimming stripped 6 bases from V and 3 bases from J, with 14 bases between. CDR3 size: 14 residues. The DNA for the CDR3 is TGTGCCAGCAGCTTCAGGGGTTTGGACACTGAAGCTTTCTTT. This encodes CASSFRGLDTEAFF.

About this clonotype itself: A much larger clone is a single base away; this may be a read error. The CDR3 ends on some other residue instead of the conserved phenylalanine or tryptophan, so this is likely a read error. The genes are TRBV5-6 and TRBJ2-5; D perhaps matches TRBD2 (6 bases). The germline CDR1 and CDR2 sequences are SGHDT and YYEEEE. V lost 0 bases and J 5 bases, leaving 14 bases between the germline ends. This CDR3 has 15 residues. The CDR3 region has the DNA TGTGCCAGCAGCTTGGCTCTGATCGGGGGTGAGACCCAGTACCTC. This codes for CASSLALIGGETQYL.

This clonotype was recorded many times. The genes are TRBV7-2 and TRBJ2-3; TRBD2 matches at 12 bases. The ends lost 5 bases at V and 0 bases at J; junction bases unmatched: 12. Germline CDR1 SGHTA, CDR2 FQGNSA. This CDR3 region has 19 residues. CDR3 amino acids: CASSPELAGGPISTDTQYF. For the CDR3, the DNA is TGTGCCAGCAGCCCCGAACTAGCGGGGGGCCCAATAAGCACAGATACGCAGTATTTT.

About this clonotype: It may be a read error: a sequence one base away is much more abundant. The chain employs TRBV6-2 or TRBV6-3 and TRBJ2-3, with D unresolved. This CDR3 contains 14 residues. Germline V lookup: CDR1 MNHEY, CDR2 SVGEGT. The DNA for the CDR3 is TGTGCCGGCAGCTGGACCTCCTCCCCAGATACGCAGTATTTT. Encoded protein: CAGSWTSSPDTQYF.

Turning to this clonotype: A much more abundant neighbour one base away suggests this may be a read error. The CDR3 does not close with the conserved phenylalanine or tryptophan, likely indicating a read error. The chain uses TRBV12-3 or TRBV12-4 and TRBJ1-2; 7 bases are shared with TRBD1. The CDR3 runs 16 residues. The V segment lost 5 bases and the J segment 5 bases; nucleotides outside the gene matches: 14. In DNA form, the CDR3 reads TGTGCCAGCAGTCTCATGGCCTCTAAGGGGGCTTATGGCTACACCCTC. As protein: CASSLMASKGAYGYTL.

As regards this clonotype: A junction end diverges from the germline sequence, so it may reflect a read error. The rearrangement joins TRBV12-3 or TRBV12-4 to TRBJ2-3; D is ambiguous. This CDR3 region has 14 residues. The DNA of the CDR3 is TGTGCCGGCAGTTCATCCTCTTGGGTGGATACGCAGTATTTT. Residues: CAGSSSSWVDTQYF.

This clonotype was detected ten times or more. J is TRBJ2-6 and V is TRBV28; D is unclear. Germline-derived CDR1 and CDR2 are MDHEN and SYDVKM. Trimming removed 7 bases from V and 3 bases from J, with 7 bases in between. This CDR3 has 13 amino acids. The CDR3 DNA reads TGTGCCAGCACTATAGATGGGGCCAACGTCCTGACTTTC. As protein: CASTIDGANVLTF.

This clonotype came up a few times. The rearrangement joins TRBV3-1 to TRBJ2-1; D not resolved. The CDR3 loop spans 12 amino acids. V lost 0 bases and J 4 bases, leaving 1 base between the germline ends. The germline V gene has CDR1 LGHDT and CDR2 YNNKEL (reference sequence). CDR3 in DNA: TGTGCCAGCAGCCAAGAATACAATGAGCAGTTCTTC. The encoded protein is CASSQEYNEQFF.

This clonotype was seen many times. The CDR3 is CASSPTGGSNQPQHF. As DNA, the CDR3 is TGTGCCAGCAGCCCTACAGGGGGTAGCAATCAGCCCCAGCATTTT. This chain links TRBV7-3 with TRBJ1-5, with 8 positions matching TRBD1. Per the germline V gene, CDR1 is SGHTA and CDR2 is FQGTGA. The CDR3 totals 15 residues. Trimming at V came to 5 bases and at J to 0 bases, leaving 3 bases not matched to a gene.

Comments on this clonotype: A read error may produce the germline difference seen at one junction end. The chain uses TRBV5-6 and TRBJ2-3, with D perhaps matching TRBD1 (8 bases). Germline CDR1 SGHDT, CDR2 YYEEEE. This CDR3 comprises 15 residues. This CDR3 reads CASSVDRGGTDTRYF. In nucleotides, the CDR3 is TGTGCCAGCAGCGTAGACAGGGGAGGGACAGATACGCGGTATTTT.

About this clonotype: In this CDR3 the conserved last residue, phenylalanine or tryptophan, is missing, so a read error is likely. The DNA is left out, because the CDR3 cannot be placed on it with certainty; the CDR3 is given as TCRdb lists it. This sequence joins TRBV5-1 and TRBJ2-3; TRBD1 reflects the table's D call only, with no check against the DNA. Germline V gene sequence: CDR1 SGHRS, CDR2 YFSETQ. The CDR3 adds up to 18 amino acids, both ends counted. CDR3 loop: CASSFIGGRERGTDTRYS.

Turning to this clonotype: This may arise from a read error, as a much more abundant clone is one base away. The chain has TRBV29-1 and TRBJ2-7, with unresolved D. CDR3 length: 11 amino acids. The germline V gene encodes CDR1 SQVTM and CDR2 ANQGSEA. The CDR3 region has the DNA TGCAGCGTTAGAGGACCGCGCGAGCGGTACTTC. Its translation: CSVRGPRERYF.